Listed here is a single TCR beta chain. Its antigen remains unidentified. Through a sample-barcoded 5' primer and a J-beta primer mix, a second PCR was run for about 7 to 12 cycles. The template-switch adaptor, which had 12 random nucleotides, put a tag on each cDNA molecule. TCRdb ran MiXCR on the 5' RACE reads and lists one entry per CDR3 protein. Of more than 1 million distinct CDR3 sequences listed, more than 40% are singletons. CDR3 size: 13 residues. In germline, CDR1 is MDHEN, CDR2 SYDVKM. The V end lost 6 bases, the J end lost 4 bases, and 11 bases lay between the germline ends. The data belong to a study of blood T cells in healthy people across ages. The study, taken as a whole, reports: Strong correlation existed between TCR beta diversity and naive T cell percentage.

The TCR comes from a woman aged 60-75 years in good health. The material sequenced was blood. The genes are TRBV28 and TRBJ2-3, with D unclear. CDR3 nucleotides: TGTGCCAGCAGACCCACGACTGCAGATACGCAGTATTTT. Encoded protein: CASRPTTADTQYF.